These 18 T cell receptor beta chains were sequenced from one sample in a study of blood T cell repertoires in COVID-19. Assay: immunoSEQ multiplex PCR; the TCRdb copy retains only in-frame clones and omits some. The sample yields 140,000 to 150,000 clones, roughly 88% seen once. The sequencing input was peripheral blood. The receptors here all came from a man aged 60 to 75 with active or convalescent COVID-19.

The chain joins TRBV28 to TRBJ1-2; D not certain. With 6 bases removed from V and 8 bases from J, the gap between germline ends came to 13 bases. The V gene's germline CDR1 is MDHEN and CDR2 SYDVKM. This CDR3 is built from 12 residues. The CDR3 coding sequence is TGTGCCAGCAGATTTGGCGAGGCCGGCTACACCTTC. This encodes CASRFGEAGYTF.

This chain uses TRBV27 with TRBJ2-7, with D tentatively TRBD1 (6 bases). The CDR3 consists of 13 residues. The germline gives CDR1 MNHEY, CDR2 SMNVEV (reference sequence). V was shortened by 6 bases and J by 0 bases, with 9 bases between the two germline ends. The CDR3 is CASRLRGSYEQYF. The DNA for the CDR3 is TGTGCCAGCAGACTCAGGGGCTCCTACGAGCAGTACTTC.

V usage is TRBV18 and J usage is TRBJ1-6, with TRBD1 matching 9 bases. V gave up 3 bases and J gave up 9 bases; unmatched junction bases: 6. The V gene's germline CDR1 is KGHSH and CDR2 LQKENI. The CDR3 spans 15 residues. The CDR3 sequence is CASSPGQGFSSPLHF. The CDR3 nucleotides read TGTGCCAGCTCACCGGGACAGGGTTTCAGTTCACCCCTCCACTTT.

The J gene is TRBJ2-5, the V gene TRBV9; possible D gene TRBD2, 6 bases. Germline-derived CDR1 and CDR2 are SGDLS and YYNGEE. This CDR3 region has 14 residues. Trimming removed 4 bases at V and 7 bases at J, with 17 bases between. Written as DNA, the CDR3 is TGTGCCAGCAGCCCTCCTGCGGGGCGGGGGACCCAGTACTTC. Translated, it gives CASSPPAGRGTQYF.

This chain links TRBV15 with TRBJ1-1, with D perhaps TRBD1 (5 bases). CDR1 is LNHNV, CDR2 YYDKDF, per germline (reference sequence). The V gene lost 9 bases and the J gene lost 5 bases, with 19 bases spanning the gap. The CDR3 is 14 residues long. The CDR3 spells CATRVVAGGTEAFF. CDR3 bases: TGTGCCACTAGGGTCGTGGCGGGGGGGACTGAAGCTTTCTTT. Based on the CDR3 plus reference TRBV15 and TRBJ1-1, the full variable domain is DAMVIQNPRYQVTQFGKPVTLSCSQTLNHNVMYWYQQKSSQAPKLLFHYYDKDFNNEADTPDNFQSRRPNTSFCFLDIRSPGLGDTAMYLCATRVVAGGTEAFFGQGTRLTVV.

V is TRBV4-3 and J is TRBJ1-4; 8 positions agree with TRBD1. Germline V gene data show CDR1 as LGHNA and CDR2 as YSLEER. With 5 bases clipped from V and 4 bases from J, the junction kept 12 bases outside the gene matches. This CDR3 is built from 17 residues. For the CDR3, the DNA is TGCGCCAGCAGCAGTACTGCCTTCACAGGGGGTAATGAAAAACTGTTTTTT. Protein product: CASSSTAFTGGNEKLFF.

V usage is TRBV6-1 and J usage is TRBJ2-1, with D tentatively TRBD1 (6 bases). Germline CDR1 and CDR2: MNHNS and SASEGT. The V and J ends lost 2 bases and 4 bases respectively, with 15 bases between them. This CDR3 region has 16 residues. The CDR3 is CASSEFAGTLYNEQFF. The CDR3 nucleotides read TGTGCCAGCAGTGAATTCGCCGGGACATTGTACAATGAGCAGTTCTTC.

This CDR3 is CASSPRVLNTGELFF. The CDR3 DNA is TGTGCCAGCAGTCCCCGGGTCCTGAACACCGGGGAGCTGTTTTTT. V is TRBV6-6 and J is TRBJ2-2; D not certain. Germline V gene data show CDR1 as MNHNY and CDR2 as SVGAGI (reference sequence). This CDR3 region has 15 residues. Deletions cut 5 bases from V and 1 base from J, with 11 bases between.

The genes are TRBV4-3 and TRBJ2-1, with 10 bases aligning to TRBD2. This CDR3 contains 16 residues. Germline V gene sequence: CDR1 LGHNA, CDR2 YSLEER. With V trimmed by 1 base and J by 8 bases, 8 bases remained unmatched. The CDR3 DNA sequence: TGCGCCAGCAGCCAAGTGGCTAGCGGGAGTAGTTATGAGCAGTTCTTC. Amino acid sequence: CASSQVASGSSYEQFF.

V usage is TRBV9 and J usage is TRBJ2-7, with 10 bases that match TRBD2. Looked up from germline, CDR1 is SGDLS and CDR2 is YYNGEE. The J segment lost 2 bases and the V segment lost 0 bases, leaving 2 bases of the junction unmatched. CDR3 length: 15 amino acids. CDR3 sequence (DNA): TGTGCCAGCAGCGTAGAAGCGGGAGGGCCCTACGAGCAGTACTTC. Its protein is CASSVEAGGPYEQYF.

The chain recombines TRBV7-8 with TRBJ2-7, with 10 bases that match TRBD2. After removal of 7 bases from V and 0 bases from J, the junction contained 6 bases not matched to a gene. Germline V gives CDR1 SGHVS, CDR2 FQNEAQ. CDR3 length: 15 residues. The CDR3 DNA follows: TGTGCCAGCAACCCGGGACTAGCGCTCTCCTACGAGCAGTACTTC. This translates into CASNPGLALSYEQYF.

J is TRBJ1-3 and V is TRBV5-5; no clear D. Germline CDR1 and CDR2: SGHKS and YYEKEE (reference sequence). V shed 2 bases and J shed 8 bases, with 14 bases lying between them. The CDR3 has 14 amino acids. For the CDR3, the DNA is TGTGCCAGCAGCTTACCGAGCGGAGCAGACACCATATATTTT. This encodes CASSLPSGADTIYF.

The chain employs TRBV29-1 and TRBJ1-5, with TRBD1 as a possible D gene (6 bases). V lost 7 bases and J 5 bases, leaving 15 bases between the germline ends. The V gene's germline CDR1 is SQVTM and CDR2 ANQGSEA. This CDR3 has 13 amino acids. The CDR3 loop reads CSGSRGVDQPQHF. DNA of the CDR3: TGCAGCGGGTCCAGGGGTGTGGATCAGCCCCAGCATTTT.

This rearrangement joins TRBV29-1 to TRBJ1-1; 7 bases line up with TRBD1. The CDR3 has 12 residues. The junction had 12 bases not matched to a gene; V was cut back by 7 bases and J by 10 bases. Germline CDR1 and CDR2: SQVTM and ANQGSEA. This chain's CDR3 is CSAKDGQGGAFF. Written as DNA, the CDR3 is TGCAGCGCCAAAGATGGGCAGGGGGGAGCTTTCTTT. Complete variable domain (other parts from reference TRBV29-1 and TRBJ1-1): SAVISQKPSRDICQRGTSLTIQCQVDSQVTMMFWYRQQPGQSLTLIATANQGSEATYESGFVIDKFPISRPNLTFSTLTVSNMSPEDSSIYLCSAKDGQGGAFFGQGTRLTVV.

The chain has TRBV6-5 and TRBJ2-1, with D tentatively TRBD1 (5 bases). Trimming took 2 bases from V and 2 from J, leaving 13 bases between them. The V gene's germline CDR1 is MNHEY and CDR2 SVGAGI. The CDR3 consists of 16 residues. CDR3 in DNA: TGTGCCAGCAGTTACAGGGTCAGGGTACCCTACAATGAGCAGTTCTTC. Its translation: CASSYRVRVPYNEQFF.

The rearrangement links TRBV5-5 to TRBJ1-1, with TRBD1 as a possible D gene (5 bases). V dropped 2 bases and J dropped 0 bases, with 11 bases sitting between them. This CDR3 has 15 amino acids. Looked up from germline, CDR1 is SGHKS and CDR2 is YYEKEE (reference sequence). The CDR3, as DNA: TGTGCCAGCAGCTTATGGACAAACTTGAACACTGAAGCTTTCTTT. It yields the protein CASSLWTNLNTEAFF.

This CDR3 reads CASSLEDGERGGYTF. DNA for the CDR3: TGTGCCAGCAGCTTGGAAGACGGTGAAAGAGGTGGCTACACCTTC. This rearrangement joins TRBV5-5 to TRBJ1-2; no firm D call. The CDR3 length is 15 residues. Germline CDR1 and CDR2: SGHKS and YYEKEE (reference sequence). Between the trimmed V and J ends, which lost 0 bases and 7 bases, there was a span of 16 bases.

This chain connects TRBV7-9 to TRBJ2-6, with TRBD1 identical over 7 bases. This CDR3 is built from 18 residues. The germline CDR1 and CDR2 sequences are SEHNR and FQNEAQ (reference sequence). Trimming took 3 bases from V and 1 from J; bases not matched to a gene: 9. CDR3 in DNA: TGTGCCAGCAGCTTGGACAGGCGCCACCATTCTGGGGCCAACGTCCTGACTTTC. Translation gives CASSLDRRHHSGANVLTF.